This entry concerns a single T cell receptor (beta chain). Sequencing used immunoSEQ multiplex PCR; TCRdb keeps in-frame clones, though not all of them. In the table there are 35,000 to 45,000 clones, 70% to 90% of which are singletons. Germline V gene data show CDR1 as SGHRS and CDR2 as YFSETQ. V lost 1 base and J lost 1, with 8 bases in between. This CDR3 is built from 14 residues. Time point denoted: peripheral blood 6 weeks after treatment start. The data originate from a study of PD-L1 blockade in urothelial cancer. The input for sequencing was PBMCs, taken around atezolizumab (anti-PD-L1) treatment. The receptor was isolated from a man between 65 and 79 years old with urothelial cancer. V is TRBV5-1 and J is TRBJ1-1; D gene ambiguous. The CDR3 sequence: CASSLSTTNTEAFF. DNA for the CDR3: TGCGCCAGCAGCTTGAGTACAACGAACACTGAAGCTTTCTTT.